These T cell receptor beta chains were read from a single sample in a study of CD8 T cells in ankylosing spondylitis. TCRdb analysed the 5' RACE reads with MiXCR anew, one entry per CDR3 protein. The repertoire consists of about 440,000 distinct CDR3 sequences, with under 20% occurring once and the leading ten covering under 1.2%. Sequenced input: blood, either unsorted or a sorted T cell fraction (not recorded which). These receptor sequences come from a male donor with ankylosing spondylitis. Both conserved end residues are part of each CDR3. A D gene is named only where the DNA matches it firmly. Part of the rows lack a size; the others show once, few, many or a class for expanded clones.

TRBJ2-1 TRBV5-1 many - CASSLAGQYNEQFF TGCGCCAGCAGCTTGGCAGGGCAGTACAATGAGCAGTTCTTC
TRBJ2-1 TRBV5-1 many - CASSPGGTDYNEQFF TGCGCCAGCAGCCCGGGGGGGACAGATTACAATGAGCAGTTCTTC
TRBJ2-1 TRBV5-1 few TRBD1 CASSLVSGGNEQFF TGCGCCAGCAGCTTGGTATCAGGGGGCAACGAGCAGTTCTTC
TRBJ2-4 TRBV12-3/TRBV12-4 few TRBD1 CASSPQTGGIQYF TGTGCCAGCAGTCCCCAGACAGGGGGCATTCAGTACTTC
TRBJ1-2 TRBV5-1 few - CASSLAAGKNYGYTF TGCGCCAGCAGCTTGGCGGCAGGGAAGAACTATGGCTACACCTTC
TRBJ2-7 TRBV11-2 few - CASSFVRPNGWYEQYF TGTGCCAGCAGCTTCGTCCGCCCAAACGGTTGGTACGAGCAGTACTTC
TRBJ2-1 TRBV5-6 - - CASSLEYNEQFF TGTGCCAGCAGCTTGGAATACAATGAGCAGTTCTTC
TRBJ2-5 TRBV5-1 - TRBD1 CASSFSSGTGATRGTQYF TGCGCCAGCAGCTTTTCATCCGGGACAGGGGCCACCCGGGGGACCCAGTACTTC
TRBJ2-7 TRBV29-1 few - CSVEKGQEPYEQYF TGCAGCGTTGAAAAGGGTCAGGAGCCCTACGAGCAGTACTTC
TRBJ2-5 TRBV11-1 few TRBD1 CASSRPGGVQETQYF TGTGCCAGCAGCCGCCCAGGGGGCGTCCAAGAGACCCAGTACTTC
TRBJ1-1 TRBV6-5 - - CASSYSQNTEAFF TGTGCCAGCAGTTACAGCCAGAACACTGAAGCTTTCTTT
TRBJ2-7 TRBV20-1 - - CSARVRGDEQYF TGCAGTGCTAGGGTCAGGGGGGACGAGCAGTACTTC
TRBJ1-2 TRBV12-3/TRBV12-4 many - CASSLRGDLGYTF TGTGCCAGCAGTTTGCGGGGCGACCTGGGCTACACCTTC
TRBJ2-4 TRBV19 - - CASSLTPKNIQYF TGTGCCAGTAGTTTGACACCTAAAAACATTCAGTACTTC
TRBJ1-1 TRBV7-9 few TRBD1 CASSSRDSGAFF TGTGCCAGCAGCTCTCGGGACAGCGGAGCTTTCTTT
TRBJ2-4 TRBV5-1 - - CASSFTTENIQYF TGCGCCAGCAGCTTCACGACTGAAAACATTCAGTACTTC
TRBJ1-1 TRBV29-1 - - CSVVGQLNYNTEAFF TGCAGCGTTGTCGGTCAGCTCAACTACAACACTGAAGCTTTCTTT
TRBJ2-2 TRBV7-2 few TRBD1 CASSLWTGGGGELFF TGTGCCAGCAGCTTATGGACAGGGGGGGGCGGGGAGCTGTTTTTT
TRBJ1-3 TRBV5-1 - - CASSLRGAPGNTIYF TGCGCCAGCAGCTTGAGAGGTGCTCCTGGAAACACCATATATTTT
TRBJ2-7 TRBV12-3/TRBV12-4 many - CASSPQWPRYEQYF TGTGCCAGCAGTCCACAGTGGCCCCGCTACGAGCAGTACTTC
TRBJ2-7 TRBV10-3 - TRBD1 CAISGTGQGEQYF TGTGCCATCAGTGGGACAGGGCAGGGTGAGCAGTACTTC
TRBJ2-6 TRBV12-3/TRBV12-4 many - CASSLWRDTFVSGANVLTF TGTGCCAGCAGCCTTTGGCGGGACACATTTGTCTCTGGGGCCAACGTCCTGACTTTC
TRBJ2-3 TRBV20-1 - TRBD2 CSAYGTSGSSDTQYF TGCAGTGCCTACGGGACTAGCGGGAGTTCGGATACGCAGTATTTT
TRBJ2-5 TRBV7-7 many TRBD2 CASSPGTSGRETQYF TGCGCCAGCAGCCCTGGGACTAGCGGGCGGGAGACCCAGTACTTC
TRBJ2-7 TRBV7-2 - TRBD1 CASSLRTGSGSSYEQYF TGTGCCAGCAGCCTCCGGACAGGGTCGGGGAGCTCCTACGAGCAGTACTTC
TRBJ2-7 TRBV5-1 - TRBD2 CASRGETSGASSYEQYF TGCGCCAGCAGGGGCGAGACTAGCGGGGCAAGCTCCTACGAGCAGTACTTC
TRBJ1-1 TRBV12-3/TRBV12-4 few TRBD1 CASSFNGQGAPLRAFF TGTGCCAGCAGTTTTAACGGGCAGGGGGCGCCTCTGCGAGCTTTCTTT
TRBJ2-1 TRBV27 - TRBD2 CASRGLGGGDYNEQFF TGTGCCAGCAGAGGGCTTGGCGGGGGGGATTACAATGAGCAGTTCTTC
TRBJ1-5 TRBV5-1 few - CASRAGPNSNQPQHF TGCGCCAGCAGAGCGGGGCCTAATAGCAATCAGCCCCAGCATTTT
TRBJ2-5 TRBV4-2 few TRBD2 CASSQTSRYEETQYF TGTGCCAGCAGCCAGACTAGCCGATATGAAGAGACCCAGTACTTC
TRBJ1-3 TRBV24-1 - - CATSSASGNTIYF TGTGCCACCAGTTCAGCCTCTGGAAACACCATATATTTT
TRBJ2-1 TRBV5-5 many - CASSLVRDEQFF TGTGCCAGCAGCTTGGTCAGGGATGAGCAGTTCTTC
TRBJ2-3 TRBV19 - TRBD2 CASSIGKAGADTQYF TGTGCCAGTAGTATAGGAAAAGCGGGAGCAGATACGCAGTATTTT
TRBJ1-1 TRBV6-1 few TRBD1 CASSPTGYSGAFF TGTGCCAGCAGTCCGACAGGGTATTCAGGAGCTTTCTTT
TRBJ1-5 TRBV12-3/TRBV12-4 - - CASSSTQDQPQHF TGTGCCAGCAGTTCCACCCAAGATCAGCCCCAGCATTTT
TRBJ1-2 TRBV12-3/TRBV12-4 few - CASSPNANYGYTF TGTGCCAGCAGTCCCAACGCTAACTATGGCTACACCTTC
TRBJ2-1 TRBV14 - - CASSQDELDSGEQFF TGTGCCAGCAGCCAAGATGAACTGGACAGTGGTGAGCAGTTCTTC
TRBJ1-4 TRBV4-2 few - CASSPTQGKAILEKLFF TGTGCCAGCAGCCCCACCCAGGGAAAGGCCATTCTCGAAAAACTGTTTTTT
TRBJ1-6 TRBV7-9 few - CASSLSQNNSPLHF TGTGCCAGCAGCTTGTCACAGAACAATTCACCCCTCCACTTT
TRBJ2-1 TRBV15 many - CATSRAQGFINEQFF TGTGCCACCAGCAGAGCACAGGGTTTCATAAATGAGCAGTTCTTC
TRBJ2-1 TRBV3-1 few - CASSWRGGNNEQFF TGTGCCAGCAGTTGGAGGGGGGGCAACAATGAGCAGTTCTTC
TRBJ2-1 TRBV5-1 - - CASSLYFDDLNEQFF TGCGCCAGCAGCTTGTATTTCGACGACCTAAATGAGCAGTTCTTC
TRBJ1-2 TRBV4-1 - TRBD1 CASSNRDRTYGYTF TGCGCCAGCAGCAACCGGGACAGAACCTATGGCTACACCTTC
TRBJ2-2 TRBV20-1 - - CSAKKDAGELFF TGCAGTGCCAAGAAAGACGCCGGGGAGCTGTTTTTT
TRBJ1-2 TRBV5-1 few - CASSLSSGGLGYTF TGCGCCAGCAGCTTGTCCTCCGGAGGGCTTGGCTACACCTTC
TRBJ2-3 TRBV20-1 - TRBD2 CSARSGGGAADTQYF TGCAGTGCTAGATCTGGCGGGGGGGCCGCAGATACGCAGTATTTT